The clone carrying this TCR beta chain is deemed medium-sized. Its antigen is undetermined. TCRdb reprocessed the 5' RACE reads with MiXCR, giving one entry per CDR3 protein. The data hold around 7,800 distinct CDR3 sequences, with around 8.5% observed a single time. The germline V and J ends were trimmed by 1 base and 5 bases, with 13 bases remaining between them. Per the germline V gene, CDR1 is SGHKS and CDR2 is YYEKEE (reference sequence). This CDR3 region has 14 residues. As to time point: sample taken at primary tumor resection. The record originates from a study of spatial heterogeneity in lung cancer. Study details: In the raw reads, each unique TCR and UMI combination was present more than ten times on average.

The study's findings and limits: Counts of expanded alpha and beta TCRs within tumors tracked the tumor nonsynonymous mutation count. The estimate shows that only 5.5% to 8.5% of tumor T cells were covered for alpha and around 13% for beta chains. Ubiquitous nonsynonymous mutations were tracked by counts of ubiquitous expanded TCRs, and regional ones by counts of regional expanded TCRs.

This receptor was taken from a male donor with early-stage non-small cell lung cancer. The chain employs TRBV5-5 and TRBJ2-7; D gene ambiguous. The sequences come from lung tumor tissue, collected at surgery. CDR3 sequence (DNA): TGTGCCAGCAGCTTGAGACCGCCCAGTAACGAGCAGTACTTC. Amino acids: CASSLRPPSNEQYF.